In this sample, the clone carrying this T cell receptor beta chain turned up a few times. Its antigen is as yet unknown. The source of the sample is a study of regulatory T cells in long-lasting Graves disease. The study, taken as a whole, reports: Persistent disease showed a preference for TRBV28, TRBJ1-2 and TRBJ2-5. The study found lower TCR diversity in persistent Graves' patients than in newly diagnosed ones.

The germline V and J ends were trimmed by 3 bases and 8 bases, with 16 bases remaining between them. The germline V gene encodes CDR1 SGHTA and CDR2 FQGNSA. The CDR3 length is 14 residues. Described time point: persistent/refractory GD, antithyroid drugs over 5 years with positive TRAb. PBMCs provided the RNA from which the TCR library was made. Enrollment of patients was through an endocrinology department in Xi'an, China. With iRepertoire HTBI primers and Arm-PCR of CDR3 regions, TCR beta libraries were built. TCRdb called the multiplex PCR reads again in MiXCR, with one record for every CDR3 protein. Among fewer than 450,000 distinct CDR3 sequences listed, about a quarter were seen once.

The chain carries TRBV7-2 and TRBJ1-2, with D perhaps matching TRBD1 (5 bases). This clonotype originated in a female donor with Graves disease. Specimen: peripheral blood mononuclear cells (PBMCs), collected when the disease was refractory, from a patient treated with antithyroid drugs. The CDR3 loop reads CASSFSRSGPGYTF. CDR3 coding DNA: TGTGCCAGCAGCTTCAGTAGGTCAGGGCCCGGCTACACCTTC.